Below, 14 T cell receptor beta chains from the same sample are listed, as sequenced in a study of OX40 agonist ivuxolimab in advanced cancers. This table comes from immunoSEQ multiplex PCR, and its TCRdb copy is limited to in-frame clones, with some not included. The sample lists about 25,000 clones, about four fifths occurring once. Sequencing used CD4+ or CD8+ T cells sorted from blood, obtained in a trial of the OX40 agonist ivuxolimab. These receptors all come from an adult with an advanced solid tumor such as melanoma, head and neck, liver or kidney cancer.

J is TRBJ2-5 and V is TRBV6-1; D perhaps matches TRBD1 (5 bases). The CDR3 totals 15 residues. V gave up 4 bases and J gave up 6 bases, with 18 bases separating them. Looked up from germline, CDR1 is MNHNS and CDR2 is SASEGT. CDR3 sequence reads: CASSGGYPDIKTQYF. DNA for the CDR3: TGTGCCAGCAGTGGGGGATATCCGGACATAAAGACCCAGTACTTC.

The rearrangement uses TRBV15 and TRBJ2-5; the match to TRBD2 covers 9 bases. The CDR3 is made up of 14 amino acids. The germline gives CDR1 LNHNV, CDR2 YYDKDF (reference sequence). Losses at the gene ends were 6 bases for V and 5 bases for J; bases not matched to a gene: 7. The CDR3 DNA sequence: TGTGCCACCAGTTATAGCGGGGGCCGGGAGACCCAGTACTTC. Translating it yields CATSYSGGRETQYF.

The genes are TRBV9 and TRBJ1-2; the D gene is possibly TRBD1 (5 bases). Per germline, CDR1 SGDLS and CDR2 YYNGEE. The CDR3 is made up of 15 amino acids. Trimming stripped 0 bases from V and 8 bases from J, with 17 bases between. The CDR3 DNA is TGTGCCAGCAGCGTAGGGCCCTTGGGGGGTGGAGGCTACACCTTC. This translates into CASSVGPLGGGGYTF. The full variable domain, completed using reference TRBV9 and TRBJ1-2, is DSGVTQTPKHLITATGQRVTLRCSPRSGDLSVYWYQQSLDQGLQFLIQYYNGEERAKGNILERFSAQQFPDLHSELNLSSLELGDSALYFCASSVGPLGGGGYTFGSGTRLTVV.

The rearrangement uses TRBV5-1 and TRBJ2-2; possibly TRBD2 for D (5 bases). The V end lost 5 bases, the J end lost 3 bases, and 5 bases lay between the germline ends. From germline, CDR1 is SGHRS and CDR2 YFSETQ. CDR3 length: 12 residues. CDR3 in amino acids: CASRRDTGELFF. As DNA, the CDR3 is TGCGCCAGCAGGAGGGACACCGGGGAGCTGTTTTTT. Using reference TRBV5-1 and TRBJ2-2 for the parts outside the CDR3, the full variable domain is KAGVTQTPRYLIKTRGQQVTLSCSPISGHRSVSWYQQTPGQGLQFLFEYFSETQRNKGNFPGRFSGRQFSNSRSEMNVSTLELGDSALYLCASRRDTGELFFGEGSRLTVL.

The CDR3 DNA reads TGTGCCAGTAGTAGTGCGGGTGGCAGCAATCAGCCCCAGCATTTT. Encoded protein: CASSSAGGSNQPQHF. The chain employs TRBV19 and TRBJ1-5, with D uncertain. The CDR3 has 15 residues. The V end lost 4 bases, the J end lost 1 base, and 11 bases lay between the germline ends. Germline V gene data show CDR1 as LNHDA and CDR2 as SQIVND (reference sequence).

In its sample, this clone was seen a few times. For the CDR3, the DNA is TGTGCCACCAGCAGAGATGACAGGGAGAACACTGAAGCTTTCTTT. Translating gives CATSRDDRENTEAFF. This chain connects TRBV15 to TRBJ1-1; TRBD1 aligns across 7 bases. Germline V gives CDR1 LNHNV, CDR2 YYDKDF (reference sequence). Germline trimming cut 0 bases from V and 1 base from J; bases unmatched to any gene: 2. This CDR3 is built from 15 residues.

This chain joins TRBV5-1 and TRBJ2-5, with 12 bases that match TRBD2. CDR3 size: 15 residues. From germline, CDR1 is SGHRS and CDR2 YFSETQ. J lost 5 bases, V lost 4 bases, and 6 bases had no gene match. The CDR3 sequence: CASSEGTSGLETQYF. The CDR3 nucleotides are TGCGCCAGCAGCGAAGGGACTAGCGGGCTGGAGACCCAGTACTTC.

V gene TRBV7-6 combines with J gene TRBJ2-1; D possibly matches TRBD1 or TRBD2 (6 bases each). In germline, CDR1 is SGHVS, CDR2 FNYEAQ. This CDR3 spans 18 amino acids. The V gene lost 0 bases and the J gene lost 0 bases, with 15 bases spanning the gap. In nucleotides, the CDR3 is TGTGCCAGCAGCTTAGCCCCTGGGGGGCCTGGCTCCTACAATGAGCAGTTCTTC. Translation gives CASSLAPGGPGSYNEQFF.

The gene calls are TRBV9 and TRBJ2-5; 7 positions agree with TRBD1. Germline CDR1 reads SGDLS; CDR2 reads YYNGEE. The V gene end was trimmed by 3 bases and the J gene end by 3 bases; junction bases not matched to a gene: 5. CDR3 length equals 14 residues. CDR3 loop: CASSGDRDKETQYF. CDR3 sequence (DNA): TGTGCCAGCAGCGGAGACAGGGATAAAGAGACCCAGTACTTC.

This chain joins TRBV18 and TRBJ2-3; D is ambiguous. CDR1 KGHSH and CDR2 LQKENI come from the germline V gene. This CDR3 contains 11 residues. V lost 6 bases and J 3 bases, leaving 4 bases between the germline ends. CDR3 nucleotide sequence: TGTGCCAGCTCCAATACAGATACGCAGTATTTT. As protein: CASSNTDTQYF.

The chain carries TRBV29-1 and TRBJ2-7; a weak D match, TRBD2 (6 bases). From germline, CDR1 is SQVTM and CDR2 ANQGSEA. This CDR3 has 15 residues. Trimming shortened V by 6 bases and J by 3 bases, and 21 bases separated the two germline ends. The CDR3 sequence is CSVELGGGGYYEQYF. The CDR3 bases are TGCAGCGTGGAACTGGGGGGAGGTGGGTACTACGAGCAGTACTTC.

By sample fraction, this clone is medium-sized. The chain carries TRBV4-1 and TRBJ1-5; D gene unclear. Germline V gene lookup returns CDR1 MGHRA and CDR2 YSYEKL. The V and J ends lost 1 base and 2 bases respectively, with 3 bases between them. The CDR3 extends over 13 amino acids. CDR3 region: CASSQVGNQPQHF. The CDR3, as DNA: TGCGCCAGCAGCCAAGTTGGCAATCAGCCCCAGCATTTT.

The rearrangement uses TRBV27 and TRBJ2-1; D is ambiguous. Germline CDR1 reads MNHEY; CDR2 reads SMNVEV (reference sequence). CDR3 length: 11 amino acids. With 3 bases removed from V and 7 bases from J, the gap between germline ends came to 4 bases. CDR3 sequence (DNA): TGTGCCAGCAGTTTTAGTAATGAGCAGTTCTTC. Its translation: CASSFSNEQFF.

The chain employs TRBV15 and TRBJ2-7; D ambiguous. Looked up from germline, CDR1 is LNHNV and CDR2 is YYDKDF (reference sequence). V lost 0 bases, J lost 4 bases, and 13 bases lay in between. There are 15 residues in the CDR3. The DNA for the CDR3 is TGTGCCACCAGCAGAGATGGGCTCCTAAGGTACGAGCAGTACTTC. This translates into CATSRDGLLRYEQYF.